This T cell receptor beta chain originates from a study of blood T cell repertoires in COVID-19. Study overall: Both acute and convalescent COVID-19 samples were obtained from the United States, Italy and Spain. Nucleic acid was either cDNA or gDNA, and it came from T cells, B-cell-depleted T cells, or PBMCs.

Germline CDR1 and CDR2: SGHRS and YFSETQ. V lost 3 bases and J lost 0, with 19 bases in between. The CDR3 length is 17 residues. Per the original methods: Estimation of nucleated cell counts relied on the amplification of reference gene primers. Repertoires were generated with immunoSEQ multiplex PCR, while TCRdb's copy carries only in-frame clones and drops some. That table furnishes V, J and clone size, whereas the DNA furnished D and trimming. The sample comprises approximately 99,000 clones, about 88% of which are singletons, and over 2% rests with the top ten. The TCR originated in a human donor in a cohort sampled during active COVID-19. V usage is TRBV5-1 and J usage is TRBJ2-7; possible D gene TRBD1, 7 bases. Sequences were obtained from peripheral blood. The DNA of the CDR3 is TGCGCCAGCAGCTCTCAGGGGGGATATGCAAACTCCTACGAGCAGTACTTC. Translated: CASSSQGGYANSYEQYF.